The subject of this entry is one T cell receptor (beta chain). No antigen is known for it. Described time point: blood 2 weeks post-SBRT. Treatment described: 15 Gy SBRT to primary tumor, nephrectomy 4 weeks later. Serial blood draws occurred at baseline and 2 and 4 weeks post-SBRT. The data were obtained in a study of radiation and T cells in renal cell carcinoma. Study conclusions and caveats: No pretreatment tumor biopsies were available for baseline clonotypes. Top tumor clonotypes rose in blood 2 weeks post-radiation, then contracted.

CDR3 length: 15 amino acids. Profiled with immunoSEQ multiplex PCR; TCRdb holds only in-frame clones, not every one. The table lists 100,000 to 150,000 clones, more than 75% of them singletons. Sequenced material: blood, taken from a patient whose treatment included radiotherapy and nephrectomy. The chain employs TRBV21-1 and TRBJ1-5. TRBV21-1 is flagged as a pseudogene. This TCR was recovered from a woman aged 70 to 79 with renal cell carcinoma. CDR3 coding DNA: TGTGCCAGCAGCAAGATGAGGGGAGGGAATCAGCCCCAGCATTTT. Its protein is CASSKMRGGNQPQHF.